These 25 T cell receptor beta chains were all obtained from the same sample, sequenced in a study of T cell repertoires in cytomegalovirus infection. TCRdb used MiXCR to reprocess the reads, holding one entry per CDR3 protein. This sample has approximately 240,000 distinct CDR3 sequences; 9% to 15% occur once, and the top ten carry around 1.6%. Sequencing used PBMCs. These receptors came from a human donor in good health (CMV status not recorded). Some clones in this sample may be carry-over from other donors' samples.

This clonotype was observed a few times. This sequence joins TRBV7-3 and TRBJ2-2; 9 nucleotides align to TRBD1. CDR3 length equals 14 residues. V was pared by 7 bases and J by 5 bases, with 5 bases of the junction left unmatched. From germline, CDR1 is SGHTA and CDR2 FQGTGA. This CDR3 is CASNMGQGTGELFF. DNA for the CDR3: TGTGCCAGCAACATGGGACAGGGAACCGGGGAGCTGTTTTTT.

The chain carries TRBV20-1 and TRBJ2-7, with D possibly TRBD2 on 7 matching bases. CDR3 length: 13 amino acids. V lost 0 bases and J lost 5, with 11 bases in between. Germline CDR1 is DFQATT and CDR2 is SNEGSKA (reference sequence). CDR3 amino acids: CSAREGGGDEQYF. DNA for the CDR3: TGCAGTGCTAGAGAGGGAGGGGGAGACGAGCAGTACTTC.

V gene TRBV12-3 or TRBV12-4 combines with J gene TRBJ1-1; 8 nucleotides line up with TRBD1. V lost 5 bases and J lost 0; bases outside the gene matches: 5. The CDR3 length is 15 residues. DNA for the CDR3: TGTGCCAGCAGTGGGACAGGCCTCGTGAACACTGAAGCTTTCTTT. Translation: CASSGTGLVNTEAFF.

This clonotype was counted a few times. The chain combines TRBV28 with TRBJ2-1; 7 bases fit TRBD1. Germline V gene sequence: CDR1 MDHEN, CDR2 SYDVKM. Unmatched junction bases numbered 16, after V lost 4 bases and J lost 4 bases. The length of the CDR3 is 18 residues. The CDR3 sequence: CASSSTEFRDSPYNEQFF. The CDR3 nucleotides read TGTGCCAGCAGTTCCACAGAATTCCGGGACAGCCCTTACAATGAGCAGTTCTTC.

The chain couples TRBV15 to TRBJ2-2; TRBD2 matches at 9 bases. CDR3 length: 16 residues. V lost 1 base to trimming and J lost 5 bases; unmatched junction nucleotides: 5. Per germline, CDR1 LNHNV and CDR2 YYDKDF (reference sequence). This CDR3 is CATSRGTSEVTGELFF. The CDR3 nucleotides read TGTGCCACCAGCAGAGGGACTAGCGAGGTGACCGGGGAGCTGTTTTTT.

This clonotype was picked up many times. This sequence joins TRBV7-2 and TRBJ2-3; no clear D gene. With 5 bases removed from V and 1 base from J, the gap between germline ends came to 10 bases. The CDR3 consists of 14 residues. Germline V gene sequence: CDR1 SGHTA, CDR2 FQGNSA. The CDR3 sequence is CASSPLTGTDTQYF. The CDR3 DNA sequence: TGTGCCAGCAGCCCCCTTACCGGCACAGATACGCAGTATTTT.

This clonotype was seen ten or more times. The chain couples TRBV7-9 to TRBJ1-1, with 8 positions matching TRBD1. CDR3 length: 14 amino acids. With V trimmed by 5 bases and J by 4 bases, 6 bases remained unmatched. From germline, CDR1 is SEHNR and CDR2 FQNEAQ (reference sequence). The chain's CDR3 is CASSRNRGSTEAFF. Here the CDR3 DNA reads TGTGCCAGCAGCCGGAACAGGGGGAGCACTGAAGCTTTCTTT.

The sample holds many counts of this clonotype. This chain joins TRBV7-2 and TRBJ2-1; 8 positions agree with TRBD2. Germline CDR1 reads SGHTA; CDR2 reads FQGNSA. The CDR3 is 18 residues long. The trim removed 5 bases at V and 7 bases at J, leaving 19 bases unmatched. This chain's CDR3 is CASSLLGRRLSGSNEQFF. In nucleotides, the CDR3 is TGTGCCAGCAGCCTATTAGGGCGGAGACTAAGCGGGAGTAATGAGCAGTTCTTC.

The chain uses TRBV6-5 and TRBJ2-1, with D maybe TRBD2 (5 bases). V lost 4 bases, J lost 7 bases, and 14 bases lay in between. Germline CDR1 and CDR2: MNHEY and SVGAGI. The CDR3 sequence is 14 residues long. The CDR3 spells CASSSALTGNEQFF. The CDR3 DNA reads TGTGCCAGCAGTTCCGCTTTAACGGGGAATGAGCAGTTCTTC.

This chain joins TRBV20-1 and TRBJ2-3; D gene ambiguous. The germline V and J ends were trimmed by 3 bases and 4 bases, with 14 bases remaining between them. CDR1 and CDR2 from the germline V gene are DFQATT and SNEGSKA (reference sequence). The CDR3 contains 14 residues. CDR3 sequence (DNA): TGCAGTGCTAGGGGCCCTCGTGCACCAGATACGCAGTATTTT. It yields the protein CSARGPRAPDTQYF.

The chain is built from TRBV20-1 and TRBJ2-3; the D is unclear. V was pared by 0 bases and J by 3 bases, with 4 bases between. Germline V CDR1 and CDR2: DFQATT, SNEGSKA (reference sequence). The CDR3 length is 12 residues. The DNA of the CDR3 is TGCAGTGCTAGAGAGGAAACAGATACGCAGTATTTT. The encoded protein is CSAREETDTQYF.

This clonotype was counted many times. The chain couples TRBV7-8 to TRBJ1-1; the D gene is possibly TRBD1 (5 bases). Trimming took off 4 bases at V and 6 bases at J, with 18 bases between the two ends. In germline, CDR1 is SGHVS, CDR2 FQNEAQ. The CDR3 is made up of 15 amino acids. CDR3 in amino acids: CASSSFLDILPEAFF. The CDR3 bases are TGTGCCAGCAGCTCTTTTTTGGACATACTTCCTGAAGCTTTCTTT.

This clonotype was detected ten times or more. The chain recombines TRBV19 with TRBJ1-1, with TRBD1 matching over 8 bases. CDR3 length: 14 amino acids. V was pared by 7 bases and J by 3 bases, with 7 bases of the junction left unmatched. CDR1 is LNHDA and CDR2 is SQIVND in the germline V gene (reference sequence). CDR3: CASKRTGRDTEAFF. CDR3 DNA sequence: TGTGCCAGTAAAAGGACAGGGCGGGACACTGAAGCTTTCTTT.

The CDR3 DNA reads TGTGCCAGCAGGAAAGACGGTAACACTGAAGCTTTCTTT. It specifies CASRKDGNTEAFF. The chain combines TRBV6-6 with TRBJ1-1; no definite D call. From germline, CDR1 is MNHNY and CDR2 SVGAGI (reference sequence). V was pared by 6 bases and J by 2 bases, with 10 bases between. This CDR3 has 13 amino acids.

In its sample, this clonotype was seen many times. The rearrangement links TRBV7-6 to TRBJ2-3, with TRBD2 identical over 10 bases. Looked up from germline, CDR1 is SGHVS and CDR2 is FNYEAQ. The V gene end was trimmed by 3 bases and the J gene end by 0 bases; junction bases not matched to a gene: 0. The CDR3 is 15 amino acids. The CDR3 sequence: CASSLTSGSTDTQYF. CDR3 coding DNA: TGTGCCAGCAGCTTGACTAGCGGGAGCACAGATACGCAGTATTTT.

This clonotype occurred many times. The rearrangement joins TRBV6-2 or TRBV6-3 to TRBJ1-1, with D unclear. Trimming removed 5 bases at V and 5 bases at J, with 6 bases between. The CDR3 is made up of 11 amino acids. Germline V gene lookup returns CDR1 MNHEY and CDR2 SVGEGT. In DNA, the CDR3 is TGTGCCAGCAGTCAAGGGACTGAAGCTTTCTTT. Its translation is CASSQGTEAFF.

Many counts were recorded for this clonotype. CDR3 sequence (DNA): TGTGCCAGTAGCGGACTAGCGGGAGGATCCTACCCCGGGGAGCTGTTTTTT. It codes for CASSGLAGGSYPGELFF. The rearrangement uses TRBV19 and TRBJ2-2, with 14 bases matching TRBD2. CDR1 LNHDA and CDR2 SQIVND come from the germline V gene (reference sequence). Trimming at V came to 6 bases and at J to 6 bases, leaving 9 bases not matched to a gene. The CDR3 length is 17 residues.

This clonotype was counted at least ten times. The CDR3 is CASSLGIYNEQFF. The CDR3 DNA reads as TGTGCCAGCAGCTTAGGCATCTACAATGAGCAGTTCTTC. The chain carries TRBV11-2 and TRBJ2-1; D is uncertain. Trimming removed 1 base from V and 3 bases from J, with 4 bases in between. The germline CDR1 and CDR2 sequences are SGHAT and FQNNGV. The CDR3 has 13 residues.

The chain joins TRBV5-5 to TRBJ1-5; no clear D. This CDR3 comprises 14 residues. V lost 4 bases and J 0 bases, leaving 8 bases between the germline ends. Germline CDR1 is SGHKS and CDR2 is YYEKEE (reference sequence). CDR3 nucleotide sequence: TGTGCCAGCAGCGCGGACGGTAGCAATCAGCCCCAGCATTTT. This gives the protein CASSADGSNQPQHF.

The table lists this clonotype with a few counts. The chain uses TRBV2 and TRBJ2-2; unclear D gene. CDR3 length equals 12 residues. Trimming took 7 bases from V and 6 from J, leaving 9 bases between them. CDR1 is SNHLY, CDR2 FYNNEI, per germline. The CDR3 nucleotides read TGTGCCAGCAACACATGGCCCGGGGAGCTGTTTTTT. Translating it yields CASNTWPGELFF.

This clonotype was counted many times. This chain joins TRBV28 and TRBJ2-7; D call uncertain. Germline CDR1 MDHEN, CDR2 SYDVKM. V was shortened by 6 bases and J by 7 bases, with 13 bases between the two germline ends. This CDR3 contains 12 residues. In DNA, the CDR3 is TGTGCCAGCAGCGTCCTCGTGCGGGAGCAGTACTTC. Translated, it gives CASSVLVREQYF.

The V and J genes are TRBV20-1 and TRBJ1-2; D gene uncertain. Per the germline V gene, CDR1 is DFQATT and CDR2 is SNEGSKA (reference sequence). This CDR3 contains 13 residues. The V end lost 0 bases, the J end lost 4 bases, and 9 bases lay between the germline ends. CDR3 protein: CSAREGLLYGYTF. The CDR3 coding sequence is TGCAGTGCTAGAGAAGGCCTTCTCTATGGCTACACCTTC.

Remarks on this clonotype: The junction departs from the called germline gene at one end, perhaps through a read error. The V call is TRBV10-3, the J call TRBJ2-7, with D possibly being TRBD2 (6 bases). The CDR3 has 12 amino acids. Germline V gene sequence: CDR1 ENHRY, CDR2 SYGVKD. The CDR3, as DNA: TGTGCCATCAGTGAATGGAGGGGCGAGCAGTCCTTC. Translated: CAISEWRGEQSF.

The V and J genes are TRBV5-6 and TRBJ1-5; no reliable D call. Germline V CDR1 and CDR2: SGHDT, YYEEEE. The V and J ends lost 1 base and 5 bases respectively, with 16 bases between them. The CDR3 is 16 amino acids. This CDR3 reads CASSLRRDRFHQPQHF. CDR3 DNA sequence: TGTGCCAGCAGCTTGCGGAGGGATCGATTCCATCAGCCCCAGCATTTT.

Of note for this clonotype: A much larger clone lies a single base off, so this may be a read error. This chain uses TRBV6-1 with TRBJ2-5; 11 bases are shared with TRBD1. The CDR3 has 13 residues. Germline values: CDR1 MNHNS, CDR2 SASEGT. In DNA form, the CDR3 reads TGTGCCTGCAGTGAAGCTAGTCCGGGACAGGGGGGCTTC. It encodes CACSEASPGQGGF.